These 19 T cell receptor beta chains came from one sample sequenced in a study of control samples from healthy donors and cancer patients. Only in-frame clones appear in the TCRdb table, and some are missing; sequencing was by immunoSEQ multiplex PCR. The data contain around 130,000 clones, around 92% of them singletons. Sequencing input: blood. These receptors all stem from a man aged 45-65 years in good health.

This chain joins TRBV4-1 and TRBJ1-3; a possible D gene is TRBD1 (5 bases). Trimming took 1 base from V and 0 from J, leaving 13 bases between them. The V gene's germline CDR1 is MGHRA and CDR2 YSYEKL. The CDR3 has 17 residues. The CDR3 is CASSQGPTGSSGNTIYF. CDR3 coding DNA: TGCGCCAGCAGCCAAGGGCCTACAGGTAGCTCTGGAAACACCATATATTTT.

The rearrangement joins TRBV19 to TRBJ1-1; TRBD1 matches 7 bases. Per the germline V gene, CDR1 is LNHDA and CDR2 is SQIVND (reference sequence). The CDR3 is 15 amino acids. V gave up 9 bases and J gave up 4 bases; unmatched junction bases: 14. The CDR3 nucleotides read TGTGCCAGCCACCACCGGGACAGCGGAATCACTGAAGCTTTCTTT. Translating gives CASHHRDSGITEAFF. Drawing the rest from reference TRBV19 and TRBJ1-1, the complete variable domain is DGGITQSPKYLFRKEGQNVTLSCEQNLNHDAMYWYRQDPGQGLRLIYYSQIVNDFQKGDIAEGYSVSREKKESFPLTVTSAQKNPTAFYLCASHHRDSGITEAFFGQGTRLTVV.

The V gene is TRBV2, the J gene TRBJ1-5, with 8 bases lining up with TRBD1. The V gene end was trimmed by 6 bases and the J gene end by 2 bases; junction bases not matched to a gene: 6. CDR1 and CDR2 (germline): SNHLY, FYNNEI. CDR3 length equals 15 residues. Here the CDR3 reads CASRPDRGGNQPQHF. For the CDR3, the DNA is TGTGCCAGCAGACCCGACAGGGGAGGCAATCAGCCCCAGCATTTT.

The gene calls are TRBV27 and TRBJ1-5, with 7 bases identical to TRBD1. Looked up from germline, CDR1 is MNHEY and CDR2 is SMNVEV (reference sequence). J gave up 2 bases and V 3 bases, and 16 bases lay outside the gene matches. The CDR3 totals 19 residues. CDR3 in DNA: TGTGCCAGCAGTTTTACCCCCCCAGGGGGTAGGGGAGGCAATCAGCCCCAGCATTTT. Encoded protein: CASSFTPPGGRGGNQPQHF.

The rearrangement joins TRBV6-6 to TRBJ2-7; TRBD2 aligns across 8 bases. Losses at the gene ends were 2 bases for V and 7 bases for J; bases not matched to a gene: 7. Germline assignment: CDR1 MNHNY and CDR2 SVGAGI (reference sequence). This CDR3 is built from 14 residues. The CDR3 spells CASSYRGGEGEQYF. Written as DNA, the CDR3 is TGTGCCAGCAGTTACCGGGGGGGAGAGGGTGAGCAGTACTTC.

The V call is TRBV14, the J call TRBJ1-6, with a tentative D call TRBD1 (6 bases). Trimming stripped 2 bases from V and 7 bases from J, with 12 bases between. CDR1 SGHDN and CDR2 FVKESK come from the germline V gene. The CDR3 has 15 amino acids. CDR3 loop: CASSQLTGRNSPLHF. In DNA form, the CDR3 reads TGTGCCAGCAGCCAACTAACAGGGCGCAATTCACCCCTCCACTTT.

J is TRBJ1-2 and V is TRBV5-6; 8 bases align to TRBD1. The CDR3 contains 13 residues. Unmatched junction bases numbered 3, after V lost 2 bases and J lost 6 bases. Germline values: CDR1 SGHDT, CDR2 YYEEEE. CDR3 residues: CASSLAGGHGYTF. The CDR3 coding sequence is TGTGCCAGCAGCTTAGCAGGGGGCCATGGCTACACCTTC.

The V gene is TRBV6-5, the J gene TRBJ1-1, with 7 nucleotides matching TRBD1. J was trimmed by 3 bases and V by 6 bases; bases with no gene match: 4. In germline, CDR1 is MNHEY, CDR2 SVGAGI. This CDR3 has 13 amino acids. The CDR3 loop reads CASSRTGHTEAFF. The CDR3 nucleotides are TGTGCCAGCAGCCGGACAGGCCACACTGAAGCTTTCTTT.

This clone was counted once. The chain couples TRBV7-8 to TRBJ2-5, with 14 positions matching TRBD2. The junction had 7 bases not matched to a gene; V was cut back by 1 base and J by 3 bases. Germline lookup yields CDR1 SGHVS and CDR2 FQNEAQ. This CDR3 has 18 amino acids. CDR3 sequence: CASSLGRLAGGPEETQYF. The CDR3 nucleotides are TGTGCCAGCAGCTTAGGGAGACTAGCGGGGGGGCCCGAAGAGACCCAGTACTTC.

The CDR3 reads CASSLSGQFSGNTIYF. CDR3 DNA sequence: TGTGCCAGCAGCTTATCGGGACAGTTCTCTGGAAACACCATATATTTT. This chain joins TRBV11-2 and TRBJ1-3; 7 bases fit TRBD1. With V trimmed by 2 bases and J by 0 bases, 4 bases remained unmatched. CDR3 size: 16 residues. From germline, CDR1 is SGHAT and CDR2 FQNNGV.

The CDR3 region has the DNA TGCGCCAGCAGCCAAGGGTCTTGGGCTAATGAAAAACTGTTTTTT. This gives the protein CASSQGSWANEKLFF. The chain uses TRBV4-3 and TRBJ1-4, with D uncertain. CDR1 is LGHNA, CDR2 YSLEER, per germline. Trimming cost V 1 base and J 3 bases, with 9 bases left between them. This CDR3 contains 15 residues.

The genes are TRBV7-9 and TRBJ1-1; tentatively, D is TRBD1 (5 bases). With 4 bases removed from V and 4 bases from J, the gap between germline ends came to 13 bases. The CDR3 has 14 residues. CDR1 is SEHNR and CDR2 is FQNEAQ in the germline V gene (reference sequence). The CDR3 spells CASSSKGQVTEAFF. CDR3 sequence (DNA): TGTGCCAGCAGCTCAAAAGGACAAGTCACTGAAGCTTTCTTT.

The CDR3 loop is CASSDQTGTETQYF. The CDR3 DNA reads TGTGCCAGCAGTGATCAAACAGGGACAGAGACCCAGTACTTC. The chain links TRBV25-1 to TRBJ2-5; a weak D match, TRBD1 (6 bases). The CDR3 has 14 amino acids. Trimming took off 3 bases at V and 4 bases at J, with 12 bases between the two ends. Looked up from germline, CDR1 is MGHDK and CDR2 is SYGVNS. Using reference TRBV25-1 and TRBJ2-5 for the parts outside the CDR3, the full variable domain is EADIYQTPRYLVIGTGKKITLECSQTMGHDKMYWYQQDPGMELHLIHYSYGVNSTEKGDLSSESTVSRIRTEHFPLTLESARPSHTSQYLCASSDQTGTETQYFGPGTRLLVL.

V gene TRBV29-1 combines with J gene TRBJ2-2; D ambiguous. Trimming pared 1 base from V and 1 base from J, leaving 10 bases between. The CDR3 runs to 15 residues. Germline CDR1 SQVTM, CDR2 ANQGSEA. CDR3 sequence (DNA): TGCAGCGTTGAAGGGGATACCCAGAACACCGGGGAGCTGTTTTTT. Translation gives CSVEGDTQNTGELFF.

This clone came up a few times. The chain carries TRBV4-1 and TRBJ2-3; 13 bases map to TRBD2. Germline CDR1 is MGHRA and CDR2 is YSYEKL. Unmatched junction bases numbered 7, after V lost 2 bases and J lost 2 bases. This CDR3 spans 18 amino acids. The CDR3 protein is CASSQTSGGDSSTDTQYF. CDR3 in DNA: TGCGCCAGCAGCCAAACTAGCGGGGGGGATTCTTCCACAGATACGCAGTATTTT.

J is TRBJ1-6 and V is TRBV18; TRBD1 matches at 8 bases. The ends lost 4 bases at V and 9 bases at J; junction bases unmatched: 2. This CDR3 is 13 amino acids long. CDR1 and CDR2 from the germline V gene are KGHSH and LQKENI. CDR3 loop: CASSQQGGSPLHF. The CDR3 DNA reads as TGTGCCAGCTCACAACAGGGGGGTTCACCCCTCCACTTT.

The V call is TRBV30, the J call TRBJ1-1; D is perhaps TRBD1 (6 bases). The CDR3 has 11 amino acids. Trimming removed 7 bases at V and 1 base at J, with 7 bases between. Germline loops: CDR1 GTSNPN, CDR2 SVGIG (reference sequence). The CDR3 loop reads CALTGNTEAFF. CDR3 bases: TGTGCCTTGACAGGGAACACTGAAGCTTTCTTT.

The chain links TRBV11-3 to TRBJ1-1; 9 nucleotides line up with TRBD1. Trimming removed 5 bases from V and 3 bases from J; junction bases left unmatched: 4. CDR3 length: 14 amino acids. CDR1 and CDR2 from the germline V gene are SGHNT and YENEEA. The CDR3 DNA reads as TGTGCCAGCAGCGATAGGACAGGGGACACTGAAGCTTTCTTT. The encoded protein is CASSDRTGDTEAFF.

This chain links TRBV30 with TRBJ2-7; D possibly matches TRBD1 or TRBD2 (5 bases each). From germline, CDR1 is GTSNPN and CDR2 SVGIG (reference sequence). Trimming stripped 1 base from V and 5 bases from J, with 12 bases between. The CDR3 has 13 residues. The CDR3 DNA is TGTGCCTGGAGTGCCAGGGAGAGGAACGAGCAGTACTTC. Residues: CAWSARERNEQYF.